The clone carrying this T cell receptor (beta chain) was recorded many times. This record belongs to a study of T-cell memory formation after mild COVID-19. A single record per CDR3 protein comes from TCRdb applying MiXCR to the 5' RACE reads. This table holds tens of thousands of distinct CDR3 sequences, 21% found once. The CDR3 has 19 residues. CDR1 SEHNR and CDR2 FQNEAQ come from the germline V gene (reference sequence). With 6 bases clipped from V and 5 bases from J, the junction kept 21 bases outside the gene matches. This sequence was found in an adult who had mild COVID-19 (a few samples of this study predate the infection). Cell type and time point are not known. This chain connects TRBV7-9 to TRBJ2-5; 10 positions match TRBD2. Sequencing was performed on PBMCs or a T cell subset sorted from them (not recorded which). DNA of the CDR3: TGTGCCAGCAGGAGTTTTGAACTAGCGGGACCTCTTCAAGGGGAGACCCAGTACTTC. Translated, it gives CASRSFELAGPLQGETQYF.